Presented here are 30 T cell receptor beta chains from one specimen sequenced in a study of human T cells and chemical hapten exposure. Extraction yielded total RNA from whole blood (unfractionated). TCRdb passed the 5' RACE reads through MiXCR, listing each CDR3 protein once. Seen here are some 150,000 distinct CDR3 sequences, 4.1% observed once, and the top ten hold over 1.2%. These receptors all stem from a female donor in good health.

This clonotype showed up many times. The chain has TRBV20-1 and TRBJ2-1; TRBD2 agrees at 11 bases. Germline V gives CDR1 DFQATT, CDR2 SNEGSKA (reference sequence). This CDR3 is 15 amino acids long. V lost 6 bases to trimming and J lost 13 bases; unmatched junction nucleotides: 17. The CDR3 nucleotides read TGCAGTGCAAGACATAGCGGGGGGGCAGTCCCAGTCCAGTTCTTC. Amino acid sequence: CSARHSGGAVPVQFF.

The table lists this clonotype with a few counts. The chain recombines TRBV2 with TRBJ2-7; unclear D gene. From germline, CDR1 is SNHLY and CDR2 FYNNEI. There are 14 residues in the CDR3. Trimming stripped 8 bases from V and 5 bases from J, with 19 bases between. The CDR3 region has the DNA TGTGCCAGCGCCATAGAGACTGCAGGCGACGAGCAGTACTTC. Translating it yields CASAIETAGDEQYF.

This clonotype has only a few counts. In DNA, the CDR3 is TGTGCCAGCAGCCCGCTTACCCCCCCCTACGAGCAGTACTTC. As protein: CASSPLTPPYEQYF. The gene calls are TRBV12-3 or TRBV12-4 and TRBJ2-7; D is ambiguous. The CDR3 is 14 amino acids. The V and J ends lost 6 bases and 2 bases respectively, with 14 bases between them.

The table lists this clonotype with many counts. The chain recombines TRBV28 with TRBJ2-5; 8 nucleotides align to TRBD2. This CDR3 has 13 residues. The germline gives CDR1 MDHEN, CDR2 SYDVKM. Trimming at V came to 6 bases and at J to 4 bases, leaving 4 bases not matched to a gene. Here the CDR3 reads CASRLSGGETQYF. CDR3 sequence (DNA): TGTGCCAGCAGGCTGAGCGGGGGAGAGACCCAGTACTTC.

The table lists this clonotype with a few counts. This rearrangement joins TRBV15 to TRBJ1-1; the match to TRBD1 covers 7 bases. Germline V lookup: CDR1 LNHNV, CDR2 YYDKDF (reference sequence). V trimming: 4 bases; J trimming: 1 base; junction bases outside the gene matches: 3. The CDR3 is 14 amino acids. In nucleotides, the CDR3 is TGTGCCACCAGCATAGGGACAGCGAACACTGAAGCTTTCTTT. Its protein product is CATSIGTANTEAFF.

This clonotype was counted ten times or more. V usage is TRBV6-2 or TRBV6-3 and J usage is TRBJ2-7; D unclear. CDR1 MNHEY and CDR2 SVGEGT come from the germline V gene. This CDR3 spans 12 amino acids. Trimming took off 6 bases at V and 1 base at J, with 7 bases between the two ends. The CDR3 sequence is CASSLRSYEQYF. DNA of the CDR3: TGTGCCAGCAGCCTACGGTCCTACGAGCAGTACTTC.

In this sample, this clonotype turned up many times. The V call is TRBV20-1, the J call TRBJ2-3, with 13 positions matching TRBD2. Trimming cost V 5 bases and J 6 bases; bases outside gene matches: 2. Germline V gene lookup returns CDR1 DFQATT and CDR2 SNEGSKA (reference sequence). The CDR3 contains 13 residues. This CDR3 is CSAPTSGGDTQYF. Here the CDR3 DNA reads TGCAGTGCTCCGACTAGCGGGGGGGATACGCAGTATTTT.

In its sample, this clonotype was seen a few times. The rearrangement uses TRBV20-1 and TRBJ2-3; D is unresolved. V dropped 4 bases and J dropped 0 bases, with 5 bases sitting between them. From germline, CDR1 is DFQATT and CDR2 SNEGSKA (reference sequence). The CDR3 spans 12 residues. The CDR3 spells CSATYSTDTQYF. The CDR3 DNA follows: TGCAGTGCTACGTATAGCACAGATACGCAGTATTTT.

This clonotype was observed many times. The chain couples TRBV9 to TRBJ2-5; no clear D gene. The germline gives CDR1 SGDLS, CDR2 YYNGEE. Trimming stripped 4 bases from V and 4 bases from J, with 11 bases between. This CDR3 spans 13 amino acids. This CDR3 is CASSPLGRETQYF. CDR3 coding DNA: TGTGCCAGCAGCCCTTTAGGGCGAGAGACCCAGTACTTC.

This clonotype was seen repeatedly, ten times or more. The chain joins TRBV6-2 or TRBV6-3 to TRBJ1-6, with unresolved D. The CDR3 is made up of 16 amino acids. V lost 5 bases and J 8 bases, leaving 19 bases between the germline ends. In germline, CDR1 is MNHEY, CDR2 SVGEGT. CDR3 sequence: CASSHRGWSAHSPLHF. CDR3 in DNA: TGTGCCAGCAGTCACCGTGGGTGGTCGGCCCATTCACCCCTCCACTTT.

This clonotype was seen at least ten times. The V and J genes are TRBV29-1 and TRBJ2-7; 9 bases fit TRBD1. Germline V CDR1 and CDR2: SQVTM, ANQGSEA. The CDR3 totals 14 residues. After removal of 6 bases from V and 4 bases from J, the junction contained 10 bases not matched to a gene. The CDR3 region is CSVSYGQGFYEQYF. The DNA of the CDR3 is TGCAGCGTCTCCTACGGACAGGGGTTTTACGAGCAGTACTTC.

This clonotype was observed many times. The gene calls are TRBV7-9 and TRBJ2-7; D possibly corresponds to TRBD2 (6 bases). The CDR3 has 14 residues. Looked up from germline, CDR1 is SEHNR and CDR2 is FQNEAQ (reference sequence). The ends were cut back, 4 bases at V and 6 bases at J, with 16 bases in the middle. The CDR3 protein is CASSSTPGVPEQYF. The DNA of the CDR3 is TGTGCCAGCAGCTCAACCCCGGGGGTCCCCGAGCAGTACTTC.

This clonotype has at least ten counts. The chain combines TRBV24-1 with TRBJ1-3; D unclear. CDR3 length: 12 residues. V shed 8 bases and J shed 3 bases, with 7 bases lying between them. The germline V gene encodes CDR1 KGHDR and CDR2 SFDVKD. This CDR3 is CATKGYGNTIYF. The CDR3 region has the DNA TGTGCCACCAAAGGGTATGGAAACACCATATATTTT.

This clonotype was picked up many times. The rearrangement joins TRBV20-1 to TRBJ2-5; weak D call: TRBD1 (6 bases). The V and J ends lost 3 bases and 1 base respectively, with 15 bases between them. The CDR3 loop spans 15 amino acids. Germline-derived CDR1 and CDR2 are DFQATT and SNEGSKA (reference sequence). The CDR3: CSASRGRGGQETQYF. The CDR3 DNA follows: TGCAGTGCTAGTCGAGGTCGAGGGGGCCAAGAGACCCAGTACTTC.

In its sample, this clonotype was seen a few times. The J gene is TRBJ1-2, the V gene TRBV12-3 or TRBV12-4; D gene ambiguous. CDR3 length equals 13 residues. V shed 4 bases and J shed 4 bases, with 10 bases lying between them. Written as DNA, the CDR3 is TGTGCCAGCAGTTCTAGATTCCTCTATGGCTACACCTTC. Encoded protein: CASSSRFLYGYTF.

This chain joins TRBV6-6 and TRBJ2-6; no firm D call. With 7 bases removed from V and 2 bases from J, the gap between germline ends came to 6 bases. This CDR3 comprises 13 residues. Germline CDR1 and CDR2: MNHNY and SVGAGI (reference sequence). In DNA form, the CDR3 reads TGTGCCAGCATCCGGCCTGGGGCCAACGTCCTGACTTTC. Translation: CASIRPGANVLTF.

The chain carries TRBV12-3 or TRBV12-4 and TRBJ2-5; D unclear. V dropped 6 bases and J dropped 5 bases, with 13 bases sitting between them. The CDR3 totals 13 residues. CDR3 DNA sequence: TGTGCCAGCAGACATCTGGGATCTGAGACCCAGTACTTC. Translated, it gives CASRHLGSETQYF.

On this clonotype itself: The final CDR3 position lacks the conserved phenylalanine or tryptophan, pointing to a likely read error. The chain carries TRBV11-2 and TRBJ2-5, with TRBD2 as a possible D gene (7 bases). Germline V CDR1 and CDR2: SGHAT, FQNNGV. There are 15 residues in the CDR3. V shed 5 bases and J shed 5 bases, with 18 bases lying between them. CDR3 bases: TGTGCCAGCAGCCTCCCCGGCGGGGGCGATGAGACCCAGTACGTC. Residues: CASSLPGGGDETQYV.

In its sample, this clonotype was seen many times. The CDR3 reads CASSPSSEEDTQYF. Here the CDR3 DNA reads TGTGCCAGCTCACCGAGTTCGGAGGAGGATACGCAGTATTTT. The chain joins TRBV18 to TRBJ2-3, with a weak D call TRBD2 (5 bases). This CDR3 spans 14 amino acids. The ends were cut back, 3 bases at V and 6 bases at J, with 13 bases in the middle. Germline V gene data show CDR1 as KGHSH and CDR2 as LQKENI.

This clonotype showed up many times. The chain uses TRBV6-2 or TRBV6-3 and TRBJ2-1; D tentatively reads TRBD1 or TRBD2 (6 bases each). Per the germline V gene, CDR1 is MNHEY and CDR2 is SVGEGT. V was pared by 5 bases and J by 10 bases, with 18 bases between. CDR3 length: 14 residues. CDR3 amino acids: CASSIGHTGGEQFF. The DNA for the CDR3 is TGTGCCAGCAGTATCGGACATACCGGGGGCGAGCAGTTCTTC.

In its sample, this clonotype was seen many times. The CDR3 here is CASSFWTGGVDTQYF. The CDR3 nucleotides are TGTGCCAGCAGTTTCTGGACAGGGGGAGTAGATACGCAGTATTTT. V is TRBV12-3 or TRBV12-4 and J is TRBJ2-3, with TRBD1 matching over 10 bases. The CDR3 covers 15 residues. The ends lost 3 bases at V and 5 bases at J; junction bases unmatched: 5.

The chain combines TRBV7-2 with TRBJ1-1, with D maybe TRBD1 (5 bases). Between the trimmed V and J ends, which lost 5 bases and 4 bases, there was a span of 17 bases. This CDR3 region has 15 residues. Germline loops: CDR1 SGHTA, CDR2 FQGNSA. The chain's CDR3 is CASSQGQAGGTEAFF. The CDR3 nucleotides read TGTGCCAGCAGCCAAGGGCAGGCGGGGGGCACTGAAGCTTTCTTT.

This clonotype was found many times. The V gene is TRBV10-3, the J gene TRBJ1-3; 7 nucleotides line up with TRBD1. Germline V gene lookup returns CDR1 ENHRY and CDR2 SYGVKD. After removal of 6 bases from V and 2 bases from J, the junction contained 4 bases not matched to a gene. The CDR3 is made up of 14 amino acids. The CDR3 coding sequence is TGTGCCATCAGACAACAGGGGACTGGAAACACCATATATTTT. Translation gives CAIRQQGTGNTIYF.

The table lists this clonotype with many counts. The chain employs TRBV7-9 and TRBJ2-7, with TRBD1 identical over 10 bases. CDR1 is SEHNR and CDR2 is FQNEAQ in the germline V gene (reference sequence). This CDR3 region has 14 residues. V lost 0 bases and J lost 6; bases outside the gene matches: 2. CDR3 loop: CASSLAGQGFEQYF. The CDR3 bases are TGTGCCAGCAGCTTAGCGGGACAGGGGTTCGAGCAGTACTTC.

This clonotype showed up many times. The chain is built from TRBV5-6 and TRBJ1-4, with D possibly being TRBD1 (5 bases). V gave up 4 bases and J gave up 5 bases, with 15 bases separating them. The CDR3 has 15 residues. Per the germline V gene, CDR1 is SGHDT and CDR2 is YYEEEE. CDR3 nucleotide sequence: TGTGCCAGCAGCACCGGACATGCTGGGAATGAAAAACTGTTTTTT. As protein: CASSTGHAGNEKLFF.

Concerning this clonotype: The germline gene is not matched at one end of the junction; a read error may be the cause. The chain employs TRBV4-1 and TRBJ1-1; possible D gene TRBD1, 5 bases. From germline, CDR1 is MGHRA and CDR2 YSYEKL. The CDR3 has 14 residues. The CDR3 is CASSSNSWGPDAFF. The CDR3 DNA is TGCGCCAGCAGCTCTAATTCTTGGGGACCTGATGCTTTCTTT.

The table lists this clonotype with many counts. This rearrangement joins TRBV12-3 or TRBV12-4 to TRBJ1-5; D not certain. Trimming cost V 8 bases and J 2 bases, with 10 bases left between them. CDR3 size: 13 residues. The CDR3 sequence: CASRALGNQPQHF. In nucleotides, the CDR3 is TGTGCCAGCCGAGCCCTTGGCAATCAGCCCCAGCATTTT.

This clonotype has at least ten counts. The rearrangement uses TRBV27 and TRBJ2-5; D gene unclear. Trimming shortened V by 3 bases and J by 5 bases, and 10 bases separated the two germline ends. The germline V gene encodes CDR1 MNHEY and CDR2 SMNVEV (reference sequence). This CDR3 region has 13 residues. CDR3 bases: TGTGCCAGCAGTTTTGTGGGTGGGGAGACCCAGTACTTC. Encoded protein: CASSFVGGETQYF.

This clonotype occurred many times. This chain uses TRBV5-4 with TRBJ1-2; D is unclear. CDR1 and CDR2 from the germline V gene are SGHNT and YYREEE (reference sequence). Trimming took off 4 bases at V and 0 bases at J, with 7 bases between the two ends. The CDR3 spans 13 residues. The chain's CDR3 is CASSLDANYGYTF. CDR3 DNA sequence: TGTGCCAGCAGCCTGGATGCTAACTATGGCTACACCTTC.

This clonotype was seen at least ten times. This chain links TRBV28 with TRBJ2-3; maybe TRBD1 (5 bases). CDR1 MDHEN and CDR2 SYDVKM come from the germline V gene. V lost 7 bases and J 0 bases, leaving 17 bases between the germline ends. The CDR3 totals 16 residues. The CDR3 DNA is TGTGCCAGCATACCTACAGGTTCCTCTAGCACAGATACGCAGTATTTT. Amino acids: CASIPTGSSSTDTQYF.